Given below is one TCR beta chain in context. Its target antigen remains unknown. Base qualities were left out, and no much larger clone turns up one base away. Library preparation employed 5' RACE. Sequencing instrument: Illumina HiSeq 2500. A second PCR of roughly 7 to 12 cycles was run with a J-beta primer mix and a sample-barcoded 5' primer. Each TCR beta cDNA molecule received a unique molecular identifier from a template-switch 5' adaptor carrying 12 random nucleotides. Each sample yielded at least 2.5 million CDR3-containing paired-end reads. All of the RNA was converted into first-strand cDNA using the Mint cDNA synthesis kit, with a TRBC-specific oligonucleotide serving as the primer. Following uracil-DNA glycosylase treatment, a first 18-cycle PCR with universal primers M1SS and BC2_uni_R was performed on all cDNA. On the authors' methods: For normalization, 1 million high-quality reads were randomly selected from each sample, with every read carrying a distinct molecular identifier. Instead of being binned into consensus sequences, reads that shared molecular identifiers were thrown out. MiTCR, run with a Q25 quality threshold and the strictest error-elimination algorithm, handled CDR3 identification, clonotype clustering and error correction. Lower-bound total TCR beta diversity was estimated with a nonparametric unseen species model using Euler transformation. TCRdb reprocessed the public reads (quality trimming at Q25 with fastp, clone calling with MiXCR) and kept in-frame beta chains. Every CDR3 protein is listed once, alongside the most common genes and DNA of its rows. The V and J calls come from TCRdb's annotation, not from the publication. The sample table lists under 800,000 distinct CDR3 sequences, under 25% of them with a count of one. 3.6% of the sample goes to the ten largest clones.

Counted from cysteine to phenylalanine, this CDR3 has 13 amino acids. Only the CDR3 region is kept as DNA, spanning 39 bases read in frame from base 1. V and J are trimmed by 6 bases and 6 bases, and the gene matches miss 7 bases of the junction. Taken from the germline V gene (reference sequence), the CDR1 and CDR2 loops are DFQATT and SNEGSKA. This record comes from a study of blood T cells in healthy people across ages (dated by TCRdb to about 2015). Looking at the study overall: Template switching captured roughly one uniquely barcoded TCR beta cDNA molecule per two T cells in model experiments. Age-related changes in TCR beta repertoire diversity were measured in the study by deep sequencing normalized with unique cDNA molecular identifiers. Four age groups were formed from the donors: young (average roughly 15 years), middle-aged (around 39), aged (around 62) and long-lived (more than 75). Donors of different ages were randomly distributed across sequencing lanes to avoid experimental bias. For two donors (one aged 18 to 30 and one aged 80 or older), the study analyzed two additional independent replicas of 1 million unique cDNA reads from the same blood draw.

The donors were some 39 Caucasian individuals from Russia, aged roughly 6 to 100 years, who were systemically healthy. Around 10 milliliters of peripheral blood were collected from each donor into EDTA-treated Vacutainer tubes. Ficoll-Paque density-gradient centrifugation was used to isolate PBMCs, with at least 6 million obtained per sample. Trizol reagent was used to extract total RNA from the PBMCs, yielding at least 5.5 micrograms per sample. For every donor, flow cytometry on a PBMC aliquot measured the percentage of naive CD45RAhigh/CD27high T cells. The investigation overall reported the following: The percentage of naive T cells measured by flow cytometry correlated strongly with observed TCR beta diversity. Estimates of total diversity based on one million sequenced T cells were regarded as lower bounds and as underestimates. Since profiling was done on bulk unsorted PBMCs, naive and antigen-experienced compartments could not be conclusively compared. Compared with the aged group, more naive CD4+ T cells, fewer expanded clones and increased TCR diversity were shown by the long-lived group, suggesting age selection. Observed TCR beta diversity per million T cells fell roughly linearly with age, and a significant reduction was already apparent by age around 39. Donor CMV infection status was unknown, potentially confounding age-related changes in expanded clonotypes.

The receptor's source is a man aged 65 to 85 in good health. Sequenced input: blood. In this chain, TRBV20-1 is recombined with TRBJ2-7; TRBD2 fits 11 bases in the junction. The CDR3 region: CSARGTSGFEQYF. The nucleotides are TGCAGTGCCCGAGGGACTAGCGGCTTCGAGCAGTACTTC.